These 21 T cell receptor beta chains were sequenced from one sample in a study of blood T cell repertoires in COVID-19. TCRdb's table, derived via immunoSEQ multiplex PCR, lists solely in-frame clones and lacks some. In the table there are about 24,000 clones, 87% of which are singletons. The sequenced sample consisted of peripheral blood. These receptors were obtained from a human donor with active COVID-19. The donor label of this sample is uncertain.

The chain joins TRBV21-1 to TRBJ2-1; the D call in the table, TRBD2, was not verified against the DNA. TRBV21-1 is described as a pseudogene. CDR3 length: 15 residues. CDR3 DNA: TGTGCCAGCAGCTATAGCGTGAATCCCACCGGTGAGCAGTTCTTC. Translating it yields CASSYSVNPTGEQFF.

V is TRBV11-2 and J is TRBJ1-1, with D perhaps matching TRBD1 (5 bases). Trimming shortened V by 3 bases and J by 1 base, and 9 bases separated the two germline ends. The CDR3 spans 14 residues. Germline assignment: CDR1 SGHAT and CDR2 FQNNGV. The CDR3 bases are TGTGCCAGCAGCTTGGGGAGGGGGAACACTGAAGCTTTCTTT. This translates into CASSLGRGNTEAFF.

The chain is built from TRBV7-2 and TRBJ2-1; 13 bases are shared with TRBD2. The CDR3 is 16 residues long. The V and J ends lost 1 base and 6 bases, in that order; junction bases with no gene match: 3. The V gene's germline CDR1 is SGHTA and CDR2 FQGNSA. The CDR3: CASSLVGLAGINEQFF. The CDR3 bases are TGTGCCAGCAGCTTAGTGGGACTAGCGGGAATCAATGAGCAGTTCTTC.

This chain uses TRBV12-3 or TRBV12-4 with TRBJ2-3; D is unclear. The CDR3 length is 12 residues. The germline V and J ends were trimmed by 4 bases and 0 bases, with 2 bases remaining between them. The CDR3 coding sequence is TGTGCCAGCAGTTCTAGCACAGATACGCAGTATTTT. This codes for CASSSSTDTQYF.

The chain uses TRBV5-1 and TRBJ2-5; 9 nucleotides align to TRBD2. The CDR3 is 16 residues long. The germline V gene encodes CDR1 SGHRS and CDR2 YFSETQ. V was pared by 0 bases and J by 0 bases, with 3 bases of the junction left unmatched. This chain's CDR3 is CASSLGSGGHQETQYF. The CDR3 DNA is TGCGCCAGCAGCTTGGGTAGCGGGGGCCACCAAGAGACCCAGTACTTC.

This chain connects TRBV29-1 to TRBJ2-7, with TRBD1 as a possible D gene (6 bases). This CDR3 contains 11 residues. Trimming cost V 6 bases and J 4 bases, with 10 bases left between them. Germline V lookup: CDR1 SQVTM, CDR2 ANQGSEA. CDR3 in amino acids: CSVGTTYEQYF. As DNA, the CDR3 is TGCAGCGTCGGGACAACTTACGAGCAGTACTTC.

The V and J genes are TRBV11-3 and TRBJ2-7; D might be TRBD1 (6 bases). Germline lookup yields CDR1 SGHNT and CDR2 YENEEA. The V end lost 0 bases, the J end lost 5 bases, and 17 bases lay between the germline ends. The CDR3 sequence is 16 residues long. The CDR3 region is CASSLEAQGPWNEQYF. CDR3 DNA sequence: TGTGCCAGCAGCTTAGAGGCCCAGGGGCCTTGGAACGAGCAGTACTTC.

The V call is TRBV28, the J call TRBJ1-2; the D is unclear. The CDR3 extends over 15 amino acids. The germline V gene encodes CDR1 MDHEN and CDR2 SYDVKM. Deletions cut 6 bases from V and 2 bases from J, with 16 bases between. CDR3 sequence: CASRLNSGRNYGYTF. The CDR3 DNA reads TGTGCCAGCAGGCTTAATTCGGGTCGAAACTATGGCTACACCTTC.

The chain combines TRBV28 with TRBJ2-2; D might be TRBD2 (5 bases). The V end was cut by 4 bases, the J end by 1 base, with 7 bases between. CDR3 size: 14 residues. CDR1 and CDR2 (germline): MDHEN, SYDVKM. This CDR3 is CASSWSGNTGELFF. In DNA, the CDR3 is TGTGCCAGCAGTTGGAGCGGGAACACCGGGGAGCTGTTTTTT.

Notes on this clone: This specimen includes other DNA sequences encoding the same CDR3. The chain has TRBV5-1 and TRBJ2-5; TRBD1 might be the D (5 bases). The CDR3 sequence is 14 residues long. V dropped 0 bases and J dropped 0 bases, with 6 bases sitting between them. The germline gives CDR1 SGHRS, CDR2 YFSETQ. CDR3 nucleotide sequence: TGCGCCAGCAGCTTGGCAGGGTACCAAGAGACCCAGTACTTC. It translates to CASSLAGYQETQYF.

The J gene is TRBJ1-5, the V gene TRBV12-5; D unresolved. Germline values: CDR1 LGHNT, CDR2 FRNRAP. Trimming cost V 1 base and J 3 bases, with 10 bases left between them. CDR3 length: 15 amino acids. The CDR3: CASGLGEADNQPQHF. Written as DNA, the CDR3 is TGTGCTAGTGGTTTGGGGGAGGCAGACAATCAGCCCCAGCATTTT.

In its sample, this clone was seen a few times. V usage is TRBV6-6 and J usage is TRBJ2-7, with D uncertain. The germline V gene encodes CDR1 MNHNY and CDR2 SVGAGI (reference sequence). CDR3 length equals 13 residues. V lost 6 bases and J 3 bases, leaving 12 bases between the germline ends. CDR3 nucleotides: TGTGCCAGCAGCTCCGGGTTCCTCTACGAGCAGTACTTC. Translation gives CASSSGFLYEQYF.

J is TRBJ2-7 and V is TRBV9, with 7 bases identical to TRBD1. V was pared by 2 bases and J by 0 bases, with 5 bases of the junction left unmatched. Germline CDR1 is SGDLS and CDR2 is YYNGEE. CDR3 size: 15 residues. CDR3 sequence (DNA): TGTGCCAGCAGCGTGGGACAGAGCCACTCCTACGAGCAGTACTTC. Encoded protein: CASSVGQSHSYEQYF.

V and J are TRBV29-1 and TRBJ2-1, with 7 bases identical to TRBD2. Trimming at V came to 7 bases and at J to 7 bases, leaving 16 bases not matched to a gene. This CDR3 has 15 amino acids. Per germline, CDR1 SQVTM and CDR2 ANQGSEA. CDR3 loop: CSAGRGLLGGNEQFF. CDR3 DNA sequence: TGCAGCGCCGGACGGGGACTCCTGGGGGGGAATGAGCAGTTCTTC.

The genes are TRBV28 and TRBJ2-2; D is uncertain. CDR3 length equals 14 residues. Germline V gene lookup returns CDR1 MDHEN and CDR2 SYDVKM. V lost 5 bases and J 4 bases, leaving 11 bases between the germline ends. DNA for the CDR3: TGTGCCAGCAGTCTCGCCGACTTCACCGGGGAGCTGTTTTTT. Protein product: CASSLADFTGELFF. The full variable domain, with the rest looked up from reference TRBV28 and TRBJ2-2, is DVKVTQSSRYLVKRTGEKVFLECVQDMDHENMFWYRQDPGLGLRLIYFSYDVKMKEKGDIPEGYSVSREKKERFSLILESASTNQTSMYLCASSLADFTGELFFGEGSRLTVL.

The V call is TRBV7-8, the J call TRBJ1-4; D is unclear. Germline assignment: CDR1 SGHVS and CDR2 FQNEAQ. The CDR3 sequence is 19 residues long. V was clipped by 4 bases and J by 5 bases, with 26 bases between them. For the CDR3, the DNA is TGTGCCAGCAGCTATTCCCGACATTTGAGATCTGCCCCGAATGAAAAACTGTTTTTT. This translates into CASSYSRHLRSAPNEKLFF.

V and J are TRBV7-3 and TRBJ2-5; TRBD1 is a possible D gene (6 bases). The CDR3 is made up of 15 amino acids. Germline V gene lookup returns CDR1 SGHTA and CDR2 FQGTGA. V gave up 5 bases and J gave up 4 bases, with 17 bases separating them. This CDR3 is CASSPLHRVGETQYF. The CDR3 DNA reads as TGTGCCAGCAGCCCACTTCACAGGGTAGGAGAGACCCAGTACTTC.

The V gene is TRBV19, the J gene TRBJ1-2, with TRBD1 matching over 7 bases. CDR3 length: 15 residues. Germline CDR1 is LNHDA and CDR2 is SQIVND (reference sequence). J lost 3 bases, V lost 7 bases, and 11 bases had no gene match. The CDR3 nucleotides are TGTGCCAGTACCAACAGACAGGGATCGGACTATGGCTACACCTTC. Its translation is CASTNRQGSDYGYTF. Filled out from reference TRBV19 and TRBJ1-2, the complete variable domain reads DGGITQSPKYLFRKEGQNVTLSCEQNLNHDAMYWYRQDPGQGLRLIYYSQIVNDFQKGDIAEGYSVSREKKESFPLTVTSAQKNPTAFYLCASTNRQGSDYGYTFGSGTRLTVV.

The chain carries TRBV29-1 and TRBJ2-1, with 12 bases identical to TRBD2. The CDR3 is 17 residues long. Germline-derived CDR1 and CDR2 are SQVTM and ANQGSEA. V lost 6 bases and J lost 3; bases outside the gene matches: 12. CDR3: CSVGGDTSGRIYNEQFF. Here the CDR3 DNA reads TGCAGCGTCGGGGGGGATACTAGCGGGAGGATCTACAATGAGCAGTTCTTC.

The chain joins TRBV18 to TRBJ1-1; TRBD1 agrees at 12 bases. CDR1 is KGHSH, CDR2 LQKENI, per germline. The length of the CDR3 is 19 residues. The J segment lost 0 bases and the V segment lost 6 bases, leaving 14 bases of the junction unmatched. CDR3 DNA: TGTGCCAGCTCCCTAACACTTGGGACAGGGGGCGGGATGAACACTGAAGCTTTCTTT. Protein: CASSLTLGTGGGMNTEAFF. The full variable domain, in which reference TRBV18 and TRBJ1-1 provide the parts outside the CDR3, is NAGVMQNPRHLVRRRGQEARLRCSPMKGHSHVYWYRQLPEEGLKFMVYLQKENIIDESGMPKERFSAEFPKEGPSILRIQQVVRGDSAAYFCASSLTLGTGGGMNTEAFFGQGTRLTVV.

V is TRBV15 and J is TRBJ2-7; D remains ambiguous. CDR1 LNHNV and CDR2 YYDKDF come from the germline V gene (reference sequence). V lost 1 base to trimming and J lost 6 bases, with 13 bases between them. The CDR3 contains 14 residues. For the CDR3, the DNA is TGTGCCACCAGCAGAGCTTCCGATTTCGGCGAGCAGTACTTC. It specifies CATSRASDFGEQYF.